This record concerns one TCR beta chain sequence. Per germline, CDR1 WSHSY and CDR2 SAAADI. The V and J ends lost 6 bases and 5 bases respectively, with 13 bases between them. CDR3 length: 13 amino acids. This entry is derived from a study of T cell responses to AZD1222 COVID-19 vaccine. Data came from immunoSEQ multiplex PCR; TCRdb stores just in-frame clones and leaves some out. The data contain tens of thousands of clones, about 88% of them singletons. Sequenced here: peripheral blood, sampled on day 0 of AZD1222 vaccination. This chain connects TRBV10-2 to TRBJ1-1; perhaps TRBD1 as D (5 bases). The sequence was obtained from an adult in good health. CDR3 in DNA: TGCGCCAGCAGGGGGGAGAAAGGAACTGAAGCTTTCTTT. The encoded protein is CASRGEKGTEAFF.